Shown below are 26 T cell receptor beta chains from a single sample sequenced in a study of blood T cell repertoires in COVID-19. Assay: immunoSEQ multiplex PCR; the TCRdb copy retains only in-frame clones and omits some. This table has about 120,000 clones, approximately 87% appearing once. The specimen was peripheral blood. The receptors originated from a man in his 70s who had recovered from COVID-19.

The chain uses TRBV19 and TRBJ1-2, with 7 bases lining up with TRBD1. Germline V gene data show CDR1 as LNHDA and CDR2 as SQIVND (reference sequence). Trimming removed 9 bases from V and 4 bases from J; junction bases left unmatched: 5. This CDR3 is built from 12 residues. CDR3 DNA: TGTGCCAGCTCCAGGGGGACCTATGGCTACACCTTC. Amino acid sequence: CASSRGTYGYTF.

J is TRBJ2-1 and V is TRBV6-5, with D tentatively TRBD1 (6 bases). This CDR3 has 13 amino acids. The germline CDR1 and CDR2 sequences are MNHEY and SVGAGI. V was cut by 6 bases and J by 8 bases, with 14 bases left in between. DNA for the CDR3: TGTGCCAGCAGCCGACCACAGGGCTATGAGCAGTTCTTC. It encodes CASSRPQGYEQFF.

This chain uses TRBV28 with TRBJ1-4; TRBD1 matches 9 bases. Germline values: CDR1 MDHEN, CDR2 SYDVKM. The CDR3 runs to 16 residues. The J segment lost 4 bases and the V segment lost 3 bases, leaving 6 bases of the junction unmatched. DNA of the CDR3: TGTGCCAGCAGTTTCTCTCACAGGGGGCATAATGAAAAACTGTTTTTT. Its protein product is CASSFSHRGHNEKLFF.

The rearrangement links TRBV19 to TRBJ2-7, with D possibly TRBD1 on 5 matching bases. V lost 5 bases, J lost 1 base, and 15 bases lay in between. Looked up from germline, CDR1 is LNHDA and CDR2 is SQIVND (reference sequence). There are 15 residues in the CDR3. The CDR3 sequence: CASSQTVSSSYEQYF. As DNA, the CDR3 is TGTGCCAGTAGTCAGACAGTCTCCTCTTCCTACGAGCAGTACTTC.

The chain recombines TRBV6-5 with TRBJ1-5, with D hard to call. The CDR3 is 13 residues long. Trimming pared 5 bases from V and 10 bases from J, leaving 15 bases between. Germline values: CDR1 MNHEY, CDR2 SVGAGI. CDR3 nucleotide sequence: TGTGCCAGCAGTAACCAACCTGACACCCCCCAGCATTTT. Translation: CASSNQPDTPQHF.

The rearrangement uses TRBV5-5 and TRBJ1-2, with D possibly TRBD1 on 5 matching bases. With 2 bases removed from V and 5 bases from J, the gap between germline ends came to 7 bases. Germline-derived CDR1 and CDR2 are SGHKS and YYEKEE (reference sequence). The CDR3 is made up of 12 amino acids. The CDR3 sequence is CASSLQAYGYTF. The DNA for the CDR3 is TGTGCCAGCAGCTTACAGGCGTATGGCTACACCTTC.

The J gene is TRBJ1-5, the V gene TRBV11-2; no clear D gene. Trimming took 3 bases from V and 4 from J, leaving 7 bases between them. Germline V lookup: CDR1 SGHAT, CDR2 FQNNGV. The CDR3 spans 13 residues. CDR3 DNA: TGTGCCAGCAGCTTGGCCCGTAATCAGCCCCAGCATTTT. It specifies CASSLARNQPQHF.

The rearrangement joins TRBV7-9 to TRBJ1-1; 10 nucleotides align to TRBD1. CDR1 is SEHNR, CDR2 FQNEAQ, per germline (reference sequence). The CDR3 spans 17 residues. The V segment lost 0 bases and the J segment 5 bases; nucleotides outside the gene matches: 9. CDR3 DNA: TGTGCCAGCAGCTTAGCGCTAAGACAGGGGGCGCGAACTGAAGCTTTCTTT. This encodes CASSLALRQGARTEAFF.

The chain employs TRBV18 and TRBJ1-6; D remains ambiguous. Germline assignment: CDR1 KGHSH and CDR2 LQKENI. There are 17 residues in the CDR3. Trimming left V 3 bases short and J 2 bases short, with 14 bases between. The CDR3 nucleotides read TGTGCCAGCTCACCCGCAAGTCTAGGAGCCTATAATTCACCCCTCCACTTT. It codes for CASSPASLGAYNSPLHF. Full variable domain (missing parts from reference TRBV18 and TRBJ1-6): NAGVMQNPRHLVRRRGQEARLRCSPMKGHSHVYWYRQLPEEGLKFMVYLQKENIIDESGMPKERFSAEFPKEGPSILRIQQVVRGDSAAYFCASSPASLGAYNSPLHFGNGTRLTVT.

This clone was seen only once. The chain links TRBV7-8 to TRBJ2-2; 8 positions agree with TRBD1. The CDR3 is 16 amino acids. V gave up 1 base and J gave up 1 base; unmatched junction bases: 2. Germline V CDR1 and CDR2: SGHVS, FQNEAQ. The CDR3 DNA reads as TGTGCCAGCAGCTTAGTGACAGGGGAGAACACCGGGGAGCTGTTTTTT. Translating it yields CASSLVTGENTGELFF.

The chain is built from TRBV12-2 and TRBJ2-1; TRBD2 is the table's D call and was not checked against the DNA. TRBV12-2 has pseudogene status. The CDR3 spans 18 residues. CDR3 protein: CASRLARGGREHNNEQFF. CDR3 nucleotides: TGTGCAAGTCGCTTAGCGCGGGGGGGACGGGAGCACAACAATGAGCAGTTCTTC.

This clone was seen only a few times. The V call is TRBV5-1, the J call TRBJ2-7; D gene uncertain. From germline, CDR1 is SGHRS and CDR2 YFSETQ. The CDR3 spans 13 residues. Trimming left V 4 bases short and J 0 bases short, with 8 bases between. CDR3 region: CASSQGASYEQYF. CDR3 coding DNA: TGCGCCAGCAGCCAAGGAGCCTCCTACGAGCAGTACTTC. Full variable domain (rest looked up from reference TRBV5-1 and TRBJ2-7): KAGVTQTPRYLIKTRGQQVTLSCSPISGHRSVSWYQQTPGQGLQFLFEYFSETQRNKGNFPGRFSGRQFSNSRSEMNVSTLELGDSALYLCASSQGASYEQYFGPGTRLTVT.

CDR3 loop: CASSQNPGVSPLHF. As DNA, the CDR3 is TGTGCCAGCAGCCAAAATCCAGGGGTTTCACCCCTCCACTTT. The rearrangement links TRBV3-1 (or the pseudogene TRBV3-2) to TRBJ1-6, with D possibly TRBD1 on 6 matching bases. CDR3 length: 14 residues. Looked up from germline, CDR1 is LGHDT and CDR2 is YNNKEL (reference sequence). Trimming took 2 bases from V and 9 from J, leaving 11 bases between them.

The chain's CDR3 is CASSLFQNEQFF. Written as DNA, the CDR3 is TGTGCCAGCAGTTTATTCCAAAATGAGCAGTTCTTC. This chain connects TRBV28 to TRBJ2-1; unclear D gene. V gave up 1 base and J gave up 7 bases, with 5 bases separating them. Germline V gene lookup returns CDR1 MDHEN and CDR2 SYDVKM. The CDR3 has 12 amino acids. The variable domain in full, with the rest retrieved from reference TRBV28 and TRBJ2-1, is DVKVTQSSRYLVKRTGEKVFLECVQDMDHENMFWYRQDPGLGLRLIYFSYDVKMKEKGDIPEGYSVSREKKERFSLILESASTNQTSMYLCASSLFQNEQFFGPGTRLTVL.

The gene calls are TRBV4-3 and TRBJ1-2; D possibly corresponds to TRBD1 (5 bases). Germline CDR1 reads LGHNA; CDR2 reads YSLEER. Trimming took 1 base from V and 4 from J, leaving 16 bases between them. The CDR3 covers 16 residues. The CDR3 DNA reads TGCGCCAGCAGCCAAGTAATATCGCAGGGTGGCTATGGCTACACCTTC. Amino acid sequence: CASSQVISQGGYGYTF.

The chain couples TRBV5-1 to TRBJ1-2, with 7 bases aligning to TRBD1. The CDR3 extends over 14 amino acids. Germline V gene data show CDR1 as SGHRS and CDR2 as YFSETQ. V was clipped by 4 bases and J by 6 bases; unmatched bases: 9. CDR3 sequence reads: CASSVGQDSNGYTF. The CDR3 nucleotides read TGCGCCAGCAGCGTTGGACAGGATTCTAATGGCTACACCTTC.

The chain links TRBV5-1 to TRBJ1-3; no clear D gene. The CDR3 has 16 amino acids. Trimming removed 4 bases from V and 3 bases from J, with 17 bases in between. CDR1 is SGHRS and CDR2 is YFSETQ in the germline V gene. CDR3 in amino acids: CASSPAGVGYGNTIYF. DNA for the CDR3: TGCGCCAGCAGCCCGGCCGGAGTCGGGTATGGAAACACCATATATTTT. The whole variable domain, filled in from reference TRBV5-1 and TRBJ1-3, reads KAGVTQTPRYLIKTRGQQVTLSCSPISGHRSVSWYQQTPGQGLQFLFEYFSETQRNKGNFPGRFSGRQFSNSRSEMNVSTLELGDSALYLCASSPAGVGYGNTIYFGEGSWLTVV.

This clone was counted a single time. The chain has TRBV14 and TRBJ2-5; 9 nucleotides match TRBD1. The CDR3 is made up of 15 amino acids. V trimming: 4 bases; J trimming: 7 bases; junction bases outside the gene matches: 10. Looked up from germline, CDR1 is SGHDN and CDR2 is FVKESK. Written as DNA, the CDR3 is TGTGCCAGCAGCCCAGGACAGGGGTTTCGATGGACCCAGTACTTC. This codes for CASSPGQGFRWTQYF.

The chain carries TRBV5-1 and TRBJ2-1, with 8 bases that match TRBD1. The V gene's germline CDR1 is SGHRS and CDR2 YFSETQ. Trimming at V came to 3 bases and at J to 2 bases, leaving 1 base not matched to a gene. CDR3 length equals 14 residues. In nucleotides, the CDR3 is TGCGCCAGCAGCTCGGACAGGGCCTACAATGAGCAGTTCTTC. This gives the protein CASSSDRAYNEQFF.

CDR3: CASSLEGGGDTQYF. The CDR3 nucleotides are TGTGCCAGCAGTCTGGAGGGCGGGGGGGATACGCAGTATTTT. The V and J genes are TRBV9 and TRBJ2-3, with 8 bases lining up with TRBD2. After removal of 5 bases from V and 6 bases from J, the junction contained 8 bases not matched to a gene. Germline V gene sequence: CDR1 SGDLS, CDR2 YYNGEE. The CDR3 totals 14 residues.

This rearrangement joins TRBV7-2 to TRBJ2-2, with TRBD2 identical over 7 bases. Looked up from germline, CDR1 is SGHTA and CDR2 is FQGNSA. With 1 base clipped from V and 5 bases from J, the junction kept 4 bases outside the gene matches. The CDR3 spans 15 residues. The DNA of the CDR3 is TGTGCCAGCAGCTTAGTGCAGGGAGGGACCGGGGAGCTGTTTTTT. Translating it yields CASSLVQGGTGELFF.

V gene TRBV3-1 (or the pseudogene TRBV3-2) combines with J gene TRBJ2-7; 8 bases are a match to TRBD1. Germline CDR1 and CDR2: LGHDT and YNNKEL (reference sequence). V lost 4 bases and J lost 4; bases outside the gene matches: 12. This CDR3 contains 16 residues. This CDR3 reads CASSRGAAGGEYEQYF. The DNA for the CDR3 is TGTGCCAGCAGCCGGGGCGCGGCAGGGGGCGAGTACGAGCAGTACTTC.

The chain employs TRBV29-1 and TRBJ1-2, with 9 bases aligning to TRBD1. CDR1 and CDR2 (germline): SQVTM, ANQGSEA. The CDR3 extends over 13 amino acids. V trimming: 3 bases; J trimming: 4 bases; junction bases outside the gene matches: 3. The CDR3 sequence is CSVEGQGFYGYTF. CDR3 DNA sequence: TGCAGCGTTGAGGGACAGGGATTCTATGGCTACACCTTC.

This chain connects TRBV18 to TRBJ1-4; TRBD1 matches 8 bases. V gave up 0 bases and J gave up 0 bases; unmatched junction bases: 6. From germline, CDR1 is KGHSH and CDR2 LQKENI. This CDR3 is 18 amino acids long. This CDR3 is CASSPPMGTGATNEKLFF. The CDR3 DNA is TGTGCCAGCTCACCACCGATGGGGACAGGCGCAACTAATGAAAAACTGTTTTTT. Based on the CDR3 plus reference TRBV18 and TRBJ1-4, the full variable domain is NAGVMQNPRHLVRRRGQEARLRCSPMKGHSHVYWYRQLPEEGLKFMVYLQKENIIDESGMPKERFSAEFPKEGPSILRIQQVVRGDSAAYFCASSPPMGTGATNEKLFFGSGTQLSVL.

The rearrangement joins TRBV4-1 to TRBJ2-1; weak D call: TRBD2 (5 bases). V was cut by 2 bases and J by 7 bases, with 9 bases left in between. Per germline, CDR1 MGHRA and CDR2 YSYEKL. The CDR3 extends over 13 amino acids. The CDR3 sequence is CASSQTGWNEQFF. DNA of the CDR3: TGCGCCAGCAGCCAAACGGGGTGGAATGAGCAGTTCTTC.

The chain combines TRBV4-3 with TRBJ1-2; 8 nucleotides line up with TRBD1. The V and J ends lost 4 bases and 8 bases, in that order; junction bases with no gene match: 12. Germline values: CDR1 LGHNA, CDR2 YSLEER. The CDR3 spans 15 residues. The CDR3 is CASSRRATGGDGYTF. CDR3 DNA: TGCGCCAGCAGCCGACGGGCAACAGGGGGAGACGGCTACACCTTC.